The 30 T cell receptor beta chains below come from one sample, sequenced in a study of shared clonotypes between healthy human individuals. Clones were read by immunoSEQ multiplex PCR, and TCRdb kept only the in-frame ones, dropping some. The data contain approximately 2.3 million clones, more than 85% of them singletons. Sequences were obtained from naive CD4+ T cells from PBMCs. Stated subset: CD45RA+ positively selected. These receptors all stem from a man younger than 30 in good health. Some clones in this sample may be carry-over from other donors' samples.

This clone appeared once. The J gene is TRBJ1-4, the V gene TRBV6-5, with D hard to call. The CDR3 consists of 13 residues. V was trimmed by 0 bases and J by 8 bases, leaving 7 bases between them. Per the germline V gene, CDR1 is MNHEY and CDR2 is SVGAGI. The CDR3 sequence is CASSYSPREKLFF. The CDR3 nucleotides read TGTGCCAGCAGTTACTCACCCCGGGAAAAACTGTTTTTT.

Here the CDR3 DNA reads TGTGCCAGCAGCCCGTTCAGGGAAAGAGCTTTCTTT. Its translation: CASSPFRERAFF. This chain joins TRBV11-2 and TRBJ1-1; tentative D call: TRBD1 (5 bases). V was pared by 5 bases and J by 10 bases, with 14 bases between. The CDR3 is made up of 12 amino acids. CDR1 and CDR2 (germline): SGHAT, FQNNGV.

J is TRBJ2-1 and V is TRBV5-6; tentatively, D is TRBD2 (7 bases). The germline gives CDR1 SGHDT, CDR2 YYEEEE. Trimming shortened V by 3 bases and J by 2 bases, and 12 bases separated the two germline ends. The CDR3 has 15 residues. The CDR3 loop reads CASSSRGGAYNEQFF. For the CDR3, the DNA is TGTGCCAGCAGCTCCAGGGGAGGGGCCTACAATGAGCAGTTCTTC.

Here the CDR3 reads CASSFLTSGSPADTQYF. The CDR3 nucleotides are TGCGCCAGCAGCTTTCTAACTAGCGGGAGTCCAGCAGATACGCAGTATTTT. The chain has TRBV5-1 and TRBJ2-3; TRBD2 matches 11 bases. CDR1 is SGHRS and CDR2 is YFSETQ in the germline V gene. The ends lost 2 bases at V and 4 bases at J; junction bases unmatched: 9. The CDR3 has 17 residues. The whole variable domain, filled in from reference TRBV5-1 and TRBJ2-3, reads KAGVTQTPRYLIKTRGQQVTLSCSPISGHRSVSWYQQTPGQGLQFLFEYFSETQRNKGNFPGRFSGRQFSNSRSEMNVSTLELGDSALYLCASSFLTSGSPADTQYFGPGTRLTVL.

The genes are TRBV28 and TRBJ2-4; 7 nucleotides match TRBD2. V was clipped by 2 bases and J by 6 bases; unmatched bases: 10. The germline V gene has CDR1 MDHEN and CDR2 SYDVKM. The CDR3 is 16 amino acids. Here the CDR3 DNA reads TGTGCCAGCAGTTTAGGAGGGGAGGGCCCGGGAAACATTCAGTACTTC. It encodes CASSLGGEGPGNIQYF.

The chain combines TRBV15 with TRBJ1-1, with unresolved D. This CDR3 region has 13 residues. V was trimmed by 4 bases and J by 5 bases, leaving 11 bases between them. The germline gives CDR1 LNHNV, CDR2 YYDKDF (reference sequence). DNA of the CDR3: TGTGCCACCAGCATGAGAAGGTTTACTGAAGCTTTCTTT. Amino acid sequence: CATSMRRFTEAFF.

This clone was seen a few times. Other DNA sequences from this sample encode an identical CDR3 as well. The chain joins TRBV7-9 to TRBJ1-1; D is unresolved. V lost 5 bases and J lost 5, with 6 bases in between. The germline CDR1 and CDR2 sequences are SEHNR and FQNEAQ (reference sequence). There are 11 residues in the CDR3. The CDR3 protein is CASSPGTEAFF. Here the CDR3 DNA reads TGTGCCAGCAGCCCGGGGACTGAAGCTTTCTTT.

The chain carries TRBV28 and TRBJ2-2; D remains ambiguous. The CDR3 totals 16 residues. CDR1 is MDHEN, CDR2 SYDVKM, per germline. Trimming shortened V by 1 base and J by 8 bases, and 17 bases separated the two germline ends. The CDR3 spells CASSLYGRLTTGELFF. CDR3 bases: TGTGCCAGCAGTTTATATGGCCGGCTCACGACAGGGGAGCTGTTTTTT. The full variable domain, with the rest looked up from reference TRBV28 and TRBJ2-2, is DVKVTQSSRYLVKRTGEKVFLECVQDMDHENMFWYRQDPGLGLRLIYFSYDVKMKEKGDIPEGYSVSREKKERFSLILESASTNQTSMYLCASSLYGRLTTGELFFGEGSRLTVL.

The chain has TRBV29-1 and TRBJ2-5; 7 bases align to TRBD2. The end of the DNA aligns better with TRBJ2-7, so the J call may be wrong. Germline values: CDR1 SQVTM, CDR2 ANQGSEA. CDR3 size: 11 residues. DNA of the CDR3: TGCAGCGTCTGGGGGGGATCCGAGCAGTACTTC. This codes for CSVWGGSEQYF.

This chain uses TRBV4-3 with TRBJ2-5; no clear D. Germline values: CDR1 LGHNA, CDR2 YSLEER. This CDR3 has 13 residues. Trimming shortened V by 4 bases and J by 2 bases, and 8 bases separated the two germline ends. CDR3 residues: CASSPQLQETQYF. For the CDR3, the DNA is TGCGCCAGCAGCCCGCAGCTGCAAGAGACCCAGTACTTC.

The chain couples TRBV5-6 to TRBJ2-7; 7 nucleotides line up with TRBD2. With V trimmed by 4 bases and J by 0 bases, 7 bases remained unmatched. Germline V gene lookup returns CDR1 SGHDT and CDR2 YYEEEE. The CDR3 runs to 15 residues. The CDR3 loop reads CASSIIAGDSYEQYF. CDR3 sequence (DNA): TGTGCCAGCAGCATCATAGCGGGCGACTCCTACGAGCAGTACTTC. Using reference TRBV5-6 and TRBJ2-7 for the parts outside the CDR3, the full variable domain is DAGVTQSPTHLIKTRGQQVTLRCSPKSGHDTVSWYQQALGQGPQFIFQYYEEEERQRGNFPDRFSGHQFPNYSSELNVNALLLGDSALYLCASSIIAGDSYEQYFGPGTRLTVT.

The J gene is TRBJ2-7, the V gene TRBV2; D may correspond to TRBD1 or TRBD2 (6 bases each). V was pared by 4 bases and J by 1 base, with 11 bases between. The germline V gene encodes CDR1 SNHLY and CDR2 FYNNEI. This CDR3 has 14 amino acids. In DNA, the CDR3 is TGTGCCAGCAGTGCAGGCGGGACATCCTACGAGCAGTACTTC. It translates to CASSAGGTSYEQYF.

The chain carries TRBV2 and TRBJ2-5; no clear D. The CDR3 extends over 13 amino acids. Germline CDR1 reads SNHLY; CDR2 reads FYNNEI. V was trimmed by 4 bases and J by 5 bases, leaving 11 bases between them. The CDR3 sequence is CASSAFKLETQYF. The CDR3 DNA is TGTGCCAGCAGTGCGTTTAAGTTGGAGACCCAGTACTTC.

CDR3 DNA sequence: TGCGCCAGCACCTGGGACACCCTCACAGATACGCAGTATTTT. Translating gives CASTWDTLTDTQYF. The chain employs TRBV5-1 and TRBJ2-3; maybe TRBD1 (6 bases). The V gene's germline CDR1 is SGHRS and CDR2 YFSETQ. The CDR3 runs to 14 residues. The V gene lost 6 bases and the J gene lost 2 bases, with 13 bases spanning the gap.

V and J are TRBV6-1 and TRBJ1-1; D may be TRBD1 (6 bases). V lost 7 bases to trimming and J lost 1 base, with 10 bases between them. The CDR3 is 13 amino acids. Germline-derived CDR1 and CDR2 are MNHNS and SASEGT. CDR3: CASTDRWNTEAFF. The CDR3, as DNA: TGTGCCAGCACCGACAGGTGGAACACTGAAGCTTTCTTT.

CDR3 loop: CASSDPSPSSGNTIYF. CDR3 coding DNA: TGTGCCAGCAGTGATCCATCCCCGAGCTCTGGAAACACCATATATTTT. The chain has TRBV2 and TRBJ1-3; D remains unclear. V dropped 3 bases and J dropped 0 bases, with 12 bases sitting between them. CDR1 is SNHLY and CDR2 is FYNNEI in the germline V gene. The CDR3 has 16 amino acids.

The chain uses TRBV15 and TRBJ2-3; 10 bases line up with TRBD2. V shed 2 bases and J 6 bases; nucleotides not matched to a gene: 8. The CDR3 spans 16 residues. Germline CDR1 and CDR2: LNHNV and YYDKDF (reference sequence). CDR3: CATSRSLAGGGDTQYF. Here the CDR3 DNA reads TGTGCCACCAGCAGATCTTTAGCGGGAGGAGGGGATACGCAGTATTTT.

The chain links TRBV6-1 to TRBJ2-7; D not resolved. The CDR3 is made up of 14 amino acids. Trimming removed 7 bases at V and 7 bases at J, with 20 bases between. The V gene's germline CDR1 is MNHNS and CDR2 SASEGT. The CDR3 DNA reads TGTGCCAGCACCCCCACCAGGTGGGCGTTGGAGCAGTACTTC. It codes for CASTPTRWALEQYF.

In regard to this clone: Other DNA sequences in the same sample also yield this CDR3. This chain joins TRBV29-1 and TRBJ2-7; either TRBD1 or TRBD2 may fit D (5 bases each). V lost 6 bases and J lost 2, with 14 bases in between. CDR3 length equals 13 residues. The germline CDR1 and CDR2 sequences are SQVTM and ANQGSEA. The CDR3 loop reads CSVPGRSTYEQYF. Here the CDR3 DNA reads TGCAGCGTCCCGGGACGAAGTACCTACGAGCAGTACTTC.

The V gene is TRBV7-8, the J gene TRBJ1-1; D gene ambiguous. Germline V gene data show CDR1 as SGHVS and CDR2 as FQNEAQ. V lost 5 bases and J lost 5, with 18 bases in between. This CDR3 is 15 amino acids long. The DNA for the CDR3 is TGTGCCAGCAGCCCCCACCCCCAGCTTACGACTGAAGCTTTCTTT. It is translated as CASSPHPQLTTEAFF.

CDR3 nucleotide sequence: TGCAGCGTTGAATGGGTCTACAATGAGCAGTTCTTC. As protein: CSVEWVYNEQFF. The chain has TRBV29-1 and TRBJ2-1, with D uncertain. Per the germline V gene, CDR1 is SQVTM and CDR2 is ANQGSEA. Deletions cut 2 bases from V and 3 bases from J, with 5 bases between. The CDR3 consists of 12 residues.

This chain joins TRBV9 and TRBJ2-2; D might be TRBD2 (6 bases). Germline CDR1 is SGDLS and CDR2 is YYNGEE. This CDR3 is 16 amino acids long. Trimming took 2 bases from V and 3 from J, leaving 14 bases between them. The CDR3 loop reads CASSVLGASDTGELFF. Written as DNA, the CDR3 is TGTGCCAGCAGCGTCCTGGGAGCTAGCGACACCGGGGAGCTGTTTTTT.

The chain links TRBV5-1 to TRBJ2-3; no clear D. Germline V gene lookup returns CDR1 SGHRS and CDR2 YFSETQ. This CDR3 region has 14 residues. V lost 4 bases and J lost 1, with 10 bases in between. CDR3 bases: TGCGCCAGCAGCCTGAATCAGGGCACAGATACGCAGTATTTT. Its protein product is CASSLNQGTDTQYF.

This clone appeared a single time. The rearrangement links TRBV29-1 to TRBJ2-5, with TRBD2 matching over 12 bases. V trimming: 8 bases; J trimming: 6 bases; junction bases outside the gene matches: 10. CDR3 length: 14 amino acids. Germline V lookup: CDR1 SQVTM, CDR2 ANQGSEA. CDR3 in amino acids: CSCPGLAGKQTQYF. CDR3 in DNA: TGCAGCTGCCCTGGACTAGCGGGAAAACAGACCCAGTACTTC. The entire variable domain, with the rest obtained from reference TRBV29-1 and TRBJ2-5, is as follows: SAVISQKPSRDICQRGTSLTIQCQVDSQVTMMFWYRQQPGQSLTLIATANQGSEATYESGFVIDKFPISRPNLTFSTLTVSNMSPEDSSIYLCSCPGLAGKQTQYFGPGTRLLVL.

The V and J genes are TRBV7-8 and TRBJ2-7; the D is unclear. Germline assignment: CDR1 SGHVS and CDR2 FQNEAQ. The CDR3 has 9 residues. The V gene lost 8 bases and the J gene lost 2 bases, with 1 base spanning the gap. CDR3 residues: CASPYEQYF. CDR3 in DNA: TGTGCCAGCCCCTACGAGCAGTACTTC.

This clone was seen once. The chain employs TRBV7-2 and TRBJ2-7; D not certain. The CDR3 is made up of 15 amino acids. In germline, CDR1 is SGHTA, CDR2 FQGNSA. With 1 base removed from V and 2 bases from J, the gap between germline ends came to 12 bases. CDR3 nucleotides: TGTGCCAGCAGCTTAGACCCCGGGTCTGCCTACGAGCAGTACTTC. Protein: CASSLDPGSAYEQYF.

J is TRBJ2-4 and V is TRBV28; D gene uncertain. Trimming took 6 bases from V and 6 from J, leaving 15 bases between them. CDR1 and CDR2 (germline): MDHEN, SYDVKM. The CDR3 extends over 14 amino acids. The CDR3: CASRTTLHGNIQYF. CDR3 sequence (DNA): TGTGCCAGCAGGACGACCCTACATGGAAACATTCAGTACTTC. Full variable domain (outside the CDR3, taken from reference TRBV28 and TRBJ2-4): DVKVTQSSRYLVKRTGEKVFLECVQDMDHENMFWYRQDPGLGLRLIYFSYDVKMKEKGDIPEGYSVSREKKERFSLILESASTNQTSMYLCASRTTLHGNIQYFGAGTRLSVL.

V gene TRBV7-9 combines with J gene TRBJ2-2; 8 bases match TRBD1. The CDR3 contains 16 residues. V trimming: 7 bases; J trimming: 4 bases; junction bases outside the gene matches: 11. CDR1 SEHNR and CDR2 FQNEAQ come from the germline V gene (reference sequence). The CDR3 spells CASNGQGAFFTGELFF. DNA for the CDR3: TGTGCCAGCAACGGGCAGGGGGCTTTTTTCACCGGGGAGCTGTTTTTT.

The V gene is TRBV30, the J gene TRBJ2-7; 8 bases match TRBD2. V shed 5 bases and J 5 bases; nucleotides not matched to a gene: 5. This CDR3 is built from 12 residues. Germline CDR1 GTSNPN, CDR2 SVGIG (reference sequence). CDR3 amino acids: CAWASGGHEQYF. The CDR3 DNA follows: TGTGCCTGGGCCTCGGGGGGGCACGAGCAGTACTTC.

A word on this clone: Other DNA sequences of this sample code for an identical CDR3. This chain uses TRBV18 with TRBJ2-5; the D is unclear. Germline V gene sequence: CDR1 KGHSH, CDR2 LQKENI. The CDR3 spans 13 residues. The V and J ends lost 6 bases and 1 base respectively, with 9 bases between them. CDR3 amino acids: CASSPPGQETQYF. The CDR3 region has the DNA TGTGCCAGCTCCCCCCCCGGCCAAGAGACCCAGTACTTC.